This T cell receptor beta chain emerged from a study of T cell responses to AZD1222 COVID-19 vaccine (dated by TCRdb to the early 2020s). About the study as a whole: TCR sequencing covered about 230 trial participants: around 210 given two doses of AZD1222 and approximately 25 given two doses of MenACWY control vaccine. Trial participants were enrolled by age into 18-55, 56-69 and 70-plus year subgroups, with roughly 160, 29 and 62 TCR-sequenced participants respectively. Broader findings and caveats from the paper: Epitopes outside the regions mutated in the B.1.351 and B.1.1.7 variants were reportedly recognized by nearly half of the unique spike-specific TCRs. The vaccine-associated CD4 TCRs covered the entire spike protein, and the dominant responses fell in regions 160-218 and 743-854. Because no day 14 peak-response samples were available, the repertoires could be characterized only after the peak T cell response. Conclusions about previously exposed vaccinees were limited because only six AZD1222 recipients were SARS-CoV-2 seropositive at baseline. Participants were mostly white British and included more females than males, and it was suggested by the authors that clonal diversity may have been underestimated. After two AZD1222 doses, spike-specific TCR breadth and depth were significantly higher than at day 0 and than in MenACWY recipients. In the small 56-69-year group, the increase in depth fell short of significance, most likely because of low power.

The CDR3 has 13 amino acids, counting the end cysteine and phenylalanine. Only the CDR3 part of the read is kept: 39 bases, read in frame from the first base. From the germline V gene, CDR1 is SGHVS and CDR2 is FQNEAQ. V is clipped by 5 bases and J by 7 bases, and the sequence between their germline boundaries is 12 bases long. Sample time point, as interpreted from the label and publication: about 28 days (+/-7) after the second vaccine dose. Because spike-specific TCR depth and breadth did not differ between the two schedules, AZD1222 recipients who got a second dose at roughly 4 weeks were pooled with those who got a second dose at roughly 12 weeks. Vaccinee samples came from UK trials COV001 and COV002, including a single-blind randomized controlled phase 2/3 trial of AZD1222 (ChAdOx1 nCoV-19) in healthy adults. For TCRbeta chain sequencing, PBMC samples from trial participants were taken at day 0 and at day 28 after the second dose.

Comment on this clone: What antigen it recognizes has not been identified. Base quality data are lacking; no much larger clone is found one base away.

The CDR3 regions of human TCRbeta chains were analyzed by immunosequencing. Per the source publication's procedure: Repertoire TCRs were checked for matches against a reference library of SARS-CoV-2-specific TCRs that had been generated using the MIRA antigen-specificity platform. Breadth meant the fraction of unique TCRs that were SARS-CoV-2-associated, whereas depth meant the fraction of total T cells that were SARS-CoV-2-associated. Each spike-specific TCR was assigned to its reactive spike region and to a CD4 or CD8 class using the MIRA data. Log10-transformed breadth and depth values were compared by one-way ANOVA with Sidak's multiple comparisons tests. The immuneACCESS repertoire file appears here via TCRdb, limited to in-frame rearrangements. These files lack a portion of the clones; in checked studies, under half of the deficit traces to unresolved V genes, and the cause of the others is not known. V and J calls and clone size are those listed in that table; D and trimming were worked out from the DNA. The sample profile shows 150,000 or so clones; just over 90% of them were found once. The ten largest clones represent more than 0.9% of the sample.

The sequence links TRBV7-8 to TRBJ1-5; possibly the D gene is TRBD1, per 6 matching bases. Sample: peripheral blood, taken 28 days after the second AZD1222 dose. This receptor was obtained from an adult who received the AZD1222 COVID-19 vaccine. The DNA sequence follows: TGTGCCAGCAGCCGCACAGGGTTGCAGCCCCAGCATTTT. Its product reads: CASSRTGLQPQHF.